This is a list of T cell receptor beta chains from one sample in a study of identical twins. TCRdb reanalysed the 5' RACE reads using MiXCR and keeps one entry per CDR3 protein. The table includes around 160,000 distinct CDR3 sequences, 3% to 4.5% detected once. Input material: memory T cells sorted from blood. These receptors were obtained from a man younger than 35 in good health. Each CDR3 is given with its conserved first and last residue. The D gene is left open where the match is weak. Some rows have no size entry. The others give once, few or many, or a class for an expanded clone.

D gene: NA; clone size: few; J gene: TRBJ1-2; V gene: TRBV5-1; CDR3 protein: CASSLEGLYGYTF
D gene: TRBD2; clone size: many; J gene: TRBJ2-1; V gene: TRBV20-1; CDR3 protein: CSAKGLAGNNEQFF
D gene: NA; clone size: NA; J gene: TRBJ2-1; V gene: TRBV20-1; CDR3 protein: CSARVGSGTSMFF
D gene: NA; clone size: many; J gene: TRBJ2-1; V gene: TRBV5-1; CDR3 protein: CASSLEGERYNEQFF
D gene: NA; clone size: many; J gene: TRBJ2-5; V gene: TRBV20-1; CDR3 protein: CSARDPGAGRETQYF
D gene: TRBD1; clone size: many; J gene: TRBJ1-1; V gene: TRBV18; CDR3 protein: CASSPQQGDTEAFF
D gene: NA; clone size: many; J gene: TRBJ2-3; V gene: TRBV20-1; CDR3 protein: CSARRIGAGDTQYF
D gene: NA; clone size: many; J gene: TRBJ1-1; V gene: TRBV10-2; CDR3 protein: CASSDQGMGTEAFF
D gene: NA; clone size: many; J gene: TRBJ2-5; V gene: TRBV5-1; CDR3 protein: CASSLERWGTQYF
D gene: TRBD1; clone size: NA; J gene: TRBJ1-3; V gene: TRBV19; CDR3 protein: CASSTGQGRENTIYF
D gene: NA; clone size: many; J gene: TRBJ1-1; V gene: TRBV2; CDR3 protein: CASIGLVDTEAFF
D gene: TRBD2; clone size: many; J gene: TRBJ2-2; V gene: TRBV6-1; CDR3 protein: CASRPPRGLVTGELFF
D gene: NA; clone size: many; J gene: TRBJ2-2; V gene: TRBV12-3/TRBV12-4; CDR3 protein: CASTKGGAAGELFF
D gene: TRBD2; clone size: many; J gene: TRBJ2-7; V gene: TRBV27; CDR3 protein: CASSPRGLLAGGRQYF
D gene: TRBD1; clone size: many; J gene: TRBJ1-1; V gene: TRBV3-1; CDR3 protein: CASSGRQGSNTEAFF
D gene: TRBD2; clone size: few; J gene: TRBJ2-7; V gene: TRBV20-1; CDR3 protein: CSAKFLGFGGRVNEQYF
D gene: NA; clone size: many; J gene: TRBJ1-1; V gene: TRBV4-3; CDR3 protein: CASSQDASMNTEAFF
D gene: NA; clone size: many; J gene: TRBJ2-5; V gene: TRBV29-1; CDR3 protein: CSVLLLETQYF
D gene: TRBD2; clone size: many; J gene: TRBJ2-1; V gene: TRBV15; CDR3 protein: CATGPGTSNEQFF
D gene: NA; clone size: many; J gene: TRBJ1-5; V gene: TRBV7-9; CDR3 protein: CASSLSNSNQPQHF
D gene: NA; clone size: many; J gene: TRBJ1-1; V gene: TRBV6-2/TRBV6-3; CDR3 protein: CASSYKDSTEAFF
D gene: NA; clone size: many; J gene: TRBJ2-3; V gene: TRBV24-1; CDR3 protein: CATSDLLESTDTQYF
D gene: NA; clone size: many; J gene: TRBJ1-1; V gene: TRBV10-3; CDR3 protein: CAISSTGTTEAFF
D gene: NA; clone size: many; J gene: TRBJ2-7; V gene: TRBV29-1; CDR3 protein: CSAVGDVYEQYF
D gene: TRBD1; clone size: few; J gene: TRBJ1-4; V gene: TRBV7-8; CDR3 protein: CASSLGTGEKLFF
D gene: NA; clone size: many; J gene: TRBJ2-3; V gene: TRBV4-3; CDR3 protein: CASSQSGTSDTQYF
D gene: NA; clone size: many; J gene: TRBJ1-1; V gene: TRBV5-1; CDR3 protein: CASSTGGVGVNTEAFF
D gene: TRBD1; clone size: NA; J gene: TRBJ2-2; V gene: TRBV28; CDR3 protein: CASSFQGQGGTGELFF
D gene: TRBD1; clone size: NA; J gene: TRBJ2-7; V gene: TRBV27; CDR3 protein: CASSSPGTGAYEQYF
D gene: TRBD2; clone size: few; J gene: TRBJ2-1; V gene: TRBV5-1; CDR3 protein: CASTWEGGSSYNEQFF
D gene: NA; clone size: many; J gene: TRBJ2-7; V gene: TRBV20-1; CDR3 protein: CSAPVVYEQYF
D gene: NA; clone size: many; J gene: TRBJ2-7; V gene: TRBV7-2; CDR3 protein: CASSLSRDGSYEQYF
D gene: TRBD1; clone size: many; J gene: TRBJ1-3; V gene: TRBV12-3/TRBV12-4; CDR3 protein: CASSLVEGAGNTIYF
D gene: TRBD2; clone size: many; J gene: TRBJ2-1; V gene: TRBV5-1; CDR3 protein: CASSSSRTSGSNEQFF
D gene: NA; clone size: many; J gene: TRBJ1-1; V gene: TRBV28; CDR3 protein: CASSTTADEAFF
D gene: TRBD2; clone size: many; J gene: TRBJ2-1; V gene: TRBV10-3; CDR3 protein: CAIKGLAGYNEQFF
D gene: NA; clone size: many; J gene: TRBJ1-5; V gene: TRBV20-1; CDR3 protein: CSAAGADYGGYSNQPQHF
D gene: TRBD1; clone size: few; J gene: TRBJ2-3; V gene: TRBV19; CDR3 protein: CASNPLGQGITDTQYF
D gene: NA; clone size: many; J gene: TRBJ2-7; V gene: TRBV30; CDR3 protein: CAWGKTGGEQYF
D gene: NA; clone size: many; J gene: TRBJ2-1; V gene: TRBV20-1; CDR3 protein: CSAPRGAEVGNEQFF
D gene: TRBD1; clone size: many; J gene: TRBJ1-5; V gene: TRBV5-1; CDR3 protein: CASSLGTANQPQHF
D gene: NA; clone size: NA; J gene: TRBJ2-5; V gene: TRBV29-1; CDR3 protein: CSVEDLERSETQYF
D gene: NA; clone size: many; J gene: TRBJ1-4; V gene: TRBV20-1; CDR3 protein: CSARDRVIGKLFF
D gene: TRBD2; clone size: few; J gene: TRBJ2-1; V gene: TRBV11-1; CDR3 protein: CASSSTGTSGTSYNEQFF
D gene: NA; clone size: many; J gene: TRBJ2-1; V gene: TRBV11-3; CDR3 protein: CASSGGGSSYNEQFF
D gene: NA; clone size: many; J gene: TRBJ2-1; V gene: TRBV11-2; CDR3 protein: CASSLDGVASHFF
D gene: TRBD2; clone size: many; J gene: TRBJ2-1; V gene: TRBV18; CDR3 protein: CASSPPAGVNEQFF
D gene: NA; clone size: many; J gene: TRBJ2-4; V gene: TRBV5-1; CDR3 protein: CASSSHGAGENIQYF